This entry lists 5 T cell receptor beta chains sequenced from one sample in a study of OX40 agonist ivuxolimab in advanced cancers. Clones were read by immunoSEQ multiplex PCR, and TCRdb kept only the in-frame ones, dropping some. The table shows about 19,000 clones, with less than 90% occurring only once. The specimen was CD4+ or CD8+ T cells sorted from blood, collected in a trial of the OX40 agonist ivuxolimab. The receptors were sampled from an adult with an advanced solid tumor such as melanoma, head and neck, liver or kidney cancer.

This clone was observed a handful of times. The CDR3 here is CASSPDRVLWLETQYF. The CDR3 DNA reads TGTGCCAGCAGCCCCGACAGGGTTTTGTGGTTAGAGACCCAGTACTTC. The chain has TRBV7-6 and TRBJ2-5; 7 bases line up with TRBD1. Germline V gene sequence: CDR1 SGHVS, CDR2 FNYEAQ. Trimming took 5 bases from V and 4 from J; bases not matched to a gene: 13. The CDR3 has 16 amino acids. Combining the CDR3 with reference TRBV7-6 and TRBJ2-5 gives the whole variable domain GAGVSQSPRYKVTKRGQDVALRCDPISGHVSLYWYRQALGQGPEFLTYFNYEAQQDKSGLPNDRFSAERPEGSISTLTIQRTEQRDSAMYRCASSPDRVLWLETQYFGPGTRLLVL.

This rearrangement joins TRBV27 to TRBJ1-4; the D gene is possibly TRBD1 (5 bases). Trimming pared 4 bases from V and 3 bases from J, leaving 9 bases between. The CDR3 covers 14 residues. Germline-derived CDR1 and CDR2 are MNHEY and SMNVEV (reference sequence). CDR3 nucleotides: TGTGCCAGCAGTTCGTTGGGGGCTAATGAAAAACTGTTTTTT. This sequence encodes CASSSLGANEKLFF.

The CDR3 loop is CASSLMGSYTEAFF. The CDR3 DNA follows: TGTGCCAGCAGTTTAATGGGGTCCTACACTGAAGCTTTCTTT. The gene calls are TRBV27 and TRBJ1-1, with unresolved D. The CDR3 length is 14 residues. Germline V gene data show CDR1 as MNHEY and CDR2 as SMNVEV (reference sequence). Trimming shortened V by 2 bases and J by 3 bases, and 10 bases separated the two germline ends.

The chain uses TRBV5-4 and TRBJ1-2, with D possibly being TRBD1 (6 bases). This CDR3 region has 14 residues. The germline gives CDR1 SGHNT, CDR2 YYREEE (reference sequence). V was trimmed by 0 bases and J by 3 bases, leaving 9 bases between them. DNA for the CDR3: TGTGCCAGCAGCTTGGTCGGGGGCGACTATGGCTACACCTTC. Translated: CASSLVGGDYGYTF.

The V and J genes are TRBV25-1 and TRBJ2-5; no clear D gene. In germline, CDR1 is MGHDK, CDR2 SYGVNS. The CDR3 runs to 11 residues. The V gene lost 5 bases and the J gene lost 4 bases, with 5 bases spanning the gap. CDR3 in DNA: TGTGCCAGCAGTATTTCAGAGACCCAGTACTTC. This sequence encodes CASSISETQYF. Supplemented by reference TRBV25-1 and TRBJ2-5, the full variable domain reads EADIYQTPRYLVIGTGKKITLECSQTMGHDKMYWYQQDPGMELHLIHYSYGVNSTEKGDLSSESTVSRIRTEHFPLTLESARPSHTSQYLCASSISETQYFGPGTRLLVL.